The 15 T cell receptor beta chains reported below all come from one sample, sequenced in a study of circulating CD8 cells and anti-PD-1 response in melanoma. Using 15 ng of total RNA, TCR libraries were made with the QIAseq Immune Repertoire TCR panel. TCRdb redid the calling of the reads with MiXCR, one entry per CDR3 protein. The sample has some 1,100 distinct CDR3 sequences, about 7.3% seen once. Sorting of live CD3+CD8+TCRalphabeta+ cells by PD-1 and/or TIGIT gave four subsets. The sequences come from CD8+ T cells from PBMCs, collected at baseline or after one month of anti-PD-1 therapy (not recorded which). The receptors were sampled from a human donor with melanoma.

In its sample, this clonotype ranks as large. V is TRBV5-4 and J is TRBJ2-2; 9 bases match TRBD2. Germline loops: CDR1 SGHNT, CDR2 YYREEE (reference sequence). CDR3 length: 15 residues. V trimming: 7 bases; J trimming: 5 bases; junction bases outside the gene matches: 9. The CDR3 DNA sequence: TGTGCCAGCGAAAGCGGGGGGCCAGGAACCGGGGAGCTGTTTTTT. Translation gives CASESGGPGTGELFF.

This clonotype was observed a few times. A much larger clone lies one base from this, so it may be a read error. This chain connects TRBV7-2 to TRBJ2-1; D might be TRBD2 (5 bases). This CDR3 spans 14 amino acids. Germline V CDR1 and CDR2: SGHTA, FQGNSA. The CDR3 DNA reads TGTGCCAACAGCTTAGGACGGACTTACAATGAGCAGTTCTTC. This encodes CANSLGRTYNEQFF.

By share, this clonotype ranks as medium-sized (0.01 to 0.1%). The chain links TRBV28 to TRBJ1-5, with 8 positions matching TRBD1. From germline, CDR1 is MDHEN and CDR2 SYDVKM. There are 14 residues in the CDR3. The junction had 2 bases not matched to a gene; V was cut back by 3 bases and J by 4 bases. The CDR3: CASSFTGGNQPQHF. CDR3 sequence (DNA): TGTGCCAGCAGTTTTACAGGGGGGAATCAGCCCCAGCATTTT.

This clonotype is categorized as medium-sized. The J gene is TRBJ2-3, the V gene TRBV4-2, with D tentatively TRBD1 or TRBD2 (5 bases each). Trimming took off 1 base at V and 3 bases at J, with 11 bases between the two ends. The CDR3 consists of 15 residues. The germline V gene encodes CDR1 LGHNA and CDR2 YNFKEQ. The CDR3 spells CASSQGRERTDTQYF. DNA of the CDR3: TGTGCCAGCAGCCAAGGCAGGGAGAGGACAGATACGCAGTATTTT.

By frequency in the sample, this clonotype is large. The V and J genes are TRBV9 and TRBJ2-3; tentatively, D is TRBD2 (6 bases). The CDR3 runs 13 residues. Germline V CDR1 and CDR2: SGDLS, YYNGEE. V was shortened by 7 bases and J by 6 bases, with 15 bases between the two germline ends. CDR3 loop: CASDSSGGDTQYF. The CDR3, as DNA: TGTGCCAGCGATTCTTCTGGGGGGGATACGCAGTATTTT.

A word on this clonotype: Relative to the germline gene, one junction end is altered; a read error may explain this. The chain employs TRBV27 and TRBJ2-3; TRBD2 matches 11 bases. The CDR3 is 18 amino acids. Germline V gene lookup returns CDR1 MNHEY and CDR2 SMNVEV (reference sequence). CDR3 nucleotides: TGTGCCAGCAGTTTTAGGGGTAGCGGGGGGGCGGAGACAGATACGCAGTATTTC. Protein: CASSFRGSGGAETDTQYF.

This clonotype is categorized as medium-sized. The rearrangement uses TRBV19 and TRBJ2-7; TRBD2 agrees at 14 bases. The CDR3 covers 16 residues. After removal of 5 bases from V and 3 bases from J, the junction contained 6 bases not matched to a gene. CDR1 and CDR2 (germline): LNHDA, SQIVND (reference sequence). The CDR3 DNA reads TGTGCCAGTAGTCCCGGACTAGCGGGGGGCGTCTACGAGCAGTACTTC. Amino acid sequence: CASSPGLAGGVYEQYF.

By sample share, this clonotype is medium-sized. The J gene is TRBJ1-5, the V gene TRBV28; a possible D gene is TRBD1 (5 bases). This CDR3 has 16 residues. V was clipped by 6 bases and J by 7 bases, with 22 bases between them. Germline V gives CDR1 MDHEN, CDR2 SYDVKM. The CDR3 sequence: CASSTPGLHSGQPQHF. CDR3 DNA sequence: TGTGCCAGCAGCACACCGGGACTCCACTCGGGGCAGCCCCAGCATTTT. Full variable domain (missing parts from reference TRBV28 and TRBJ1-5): DVKVTQSSRYLVKRTGEKVFLECVQDMDHENMFWYRQDPGLGLRLIYFSYDVKMKEKGDIPEGYSVSREKKERFSLILESASTNQTSMYLCASSTPGLHSGQPQHFGDGTRLSIL.

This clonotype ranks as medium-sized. CDR3: CASSLILGGEQYF. The CDR3 DNA sequence: TGTGCCAGCAGTTTAATTTTAGGGGGGGAGCAGTACTTC. This chain connects TRBV28 to TRBJ2-7; possibly TRBD1 or TRBD2 for D (6 bases each). The CDR3 spans 13 residues. Germline-derived CDR1 and CDR2 are MDHEN and SYDVKM. The V end lost 2 bases, the J end lost 7 bases, and 12 bases lay between the germline ends.

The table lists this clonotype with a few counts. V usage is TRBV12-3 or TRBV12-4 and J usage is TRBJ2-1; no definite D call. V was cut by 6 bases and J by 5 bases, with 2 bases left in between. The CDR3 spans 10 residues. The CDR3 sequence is CASRNNEQFF. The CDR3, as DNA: TGTGCCAGCAGAAACAATGAGCAGTTCTTC.

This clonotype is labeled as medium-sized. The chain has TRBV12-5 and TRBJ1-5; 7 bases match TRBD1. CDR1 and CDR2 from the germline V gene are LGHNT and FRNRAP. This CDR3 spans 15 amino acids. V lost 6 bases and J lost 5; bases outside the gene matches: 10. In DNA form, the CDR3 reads TGTGCTAGTGGCTCGACCCAGGGGGGATATCAGCCCCAGCATTTT. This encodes CASGSTQGGYQPQHF.

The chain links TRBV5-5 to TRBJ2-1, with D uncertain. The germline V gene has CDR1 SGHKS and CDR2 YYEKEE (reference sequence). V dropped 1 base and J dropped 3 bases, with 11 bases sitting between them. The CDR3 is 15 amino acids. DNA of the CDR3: TGTGCCAGCAGCTTGATACCCTGGGGCTACAATGAGCAGTTCTTC. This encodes CASSLIPWGYNEQFF.

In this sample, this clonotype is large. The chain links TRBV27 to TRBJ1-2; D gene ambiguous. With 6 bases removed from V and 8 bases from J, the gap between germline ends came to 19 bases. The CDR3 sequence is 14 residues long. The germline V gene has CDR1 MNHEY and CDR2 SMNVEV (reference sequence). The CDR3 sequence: CASSLRLGVEGYTF. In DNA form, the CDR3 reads TGTGCCAGCAGCCTTCGCTTGGGAGTTGAAGGCTACACCTTC.

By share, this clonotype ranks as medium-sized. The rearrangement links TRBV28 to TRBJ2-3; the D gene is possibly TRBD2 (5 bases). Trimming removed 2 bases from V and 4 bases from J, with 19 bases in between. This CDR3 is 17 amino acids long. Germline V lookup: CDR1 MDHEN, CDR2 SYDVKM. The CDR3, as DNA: TGTGCCAGCAGTTTAAGCGTGCCGGGGTTCCCCTCAGATACGCAGTATTTT. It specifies CASSLSVPGFPSDTQYF.

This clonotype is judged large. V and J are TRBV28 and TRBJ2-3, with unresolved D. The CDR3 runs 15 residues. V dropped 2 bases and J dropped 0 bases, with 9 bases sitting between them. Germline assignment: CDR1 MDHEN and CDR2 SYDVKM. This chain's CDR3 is CASSLESTSTDTQYF. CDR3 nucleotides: TGTGCCAGCAGTTTAGAGAGTACTAGCACAGATACGCAGTATTTT.